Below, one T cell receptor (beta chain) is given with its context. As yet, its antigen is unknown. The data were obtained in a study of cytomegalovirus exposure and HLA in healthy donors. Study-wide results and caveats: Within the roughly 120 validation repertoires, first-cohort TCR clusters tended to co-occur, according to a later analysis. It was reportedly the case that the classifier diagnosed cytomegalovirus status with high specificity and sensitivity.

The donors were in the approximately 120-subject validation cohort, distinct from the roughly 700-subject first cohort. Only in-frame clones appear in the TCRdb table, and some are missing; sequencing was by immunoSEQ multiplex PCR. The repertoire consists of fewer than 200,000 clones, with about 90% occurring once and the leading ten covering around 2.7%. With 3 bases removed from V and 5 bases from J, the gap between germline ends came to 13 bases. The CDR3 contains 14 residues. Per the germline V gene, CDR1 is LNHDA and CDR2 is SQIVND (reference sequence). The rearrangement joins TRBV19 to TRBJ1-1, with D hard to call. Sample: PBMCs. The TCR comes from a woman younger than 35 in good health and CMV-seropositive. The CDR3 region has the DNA TGTGCCAGTAGTATTTCTCCGGGTAGGACTGAAGCTTTCTTT. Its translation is CASSISPGRTEAFF.